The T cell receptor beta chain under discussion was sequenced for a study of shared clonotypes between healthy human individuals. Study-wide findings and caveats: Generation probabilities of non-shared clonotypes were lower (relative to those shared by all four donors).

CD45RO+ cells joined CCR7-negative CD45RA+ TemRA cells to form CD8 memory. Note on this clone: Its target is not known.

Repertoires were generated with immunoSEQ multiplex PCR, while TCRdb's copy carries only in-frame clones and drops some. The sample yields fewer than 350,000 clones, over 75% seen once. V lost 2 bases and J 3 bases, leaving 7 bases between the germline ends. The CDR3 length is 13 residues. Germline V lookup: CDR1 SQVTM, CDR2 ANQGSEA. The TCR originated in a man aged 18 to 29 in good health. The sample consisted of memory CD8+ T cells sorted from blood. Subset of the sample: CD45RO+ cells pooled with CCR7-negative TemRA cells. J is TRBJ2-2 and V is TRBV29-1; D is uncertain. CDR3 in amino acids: CSVESSYTGELFF. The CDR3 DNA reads TGCAGCGTTGAATCCTCCTACACCGGGGAGCTGTTTTTT.